These 26 T cell receptor beta chains originate from one sample sequenced in a study of blood T cell repertoires in COVID-19. The assay was immunoSEQ multiplex PCR, and TCRdb's table has in-frame clones only and misses some. The sample comprises approximately 210,000 clones, 87% of which are singletons, and about 1.9% rests with the top ten. Sequenced: peripheral blood. The origin of the receptors is a man between 35 and 55 years old with active or convalescent COVID-19.

The chain uses TRBV28 and TRBJ2-3, with TRBD2 matching over 11 bases. The V gene's germline CDR1 is MDHEN and CDR2 SYDVKM. There are 15 residues in the CDR3. The ends lost 4 bases at V and 3 bases at J; junction bases unmatched: 3. In DNA form, the CDR3 reads TGTGCCAGCAGTTCCCGACTAGCGGGGACAGATACGCAGTATTTT. Protein sequence: CASSSRLAGTDTQYF.

The V and J genes are TRBV2 and TRBJ2-3; TRBD2 matches 7 bases. The V segment lost 4 bases and the J segment 2 bases; nucleotides outside the gene matches: 6. The CDR3 has 15 amino acids. CDR1 is SNHLY, CDR2 FYNNEI, per germline. The CDR3 loop is CASSGSSGYTDTQYF. CDR3 nucleotides: TGTGCCAGCAGTGGGAGTAGCGGGTACACAGATACGCAGTATTTT.

The rearrangement links TRBV19 to TRBJ2-7; 9 positions agree with TRBD2. CDR1 LNHDA and CDR2 SQIVND come from the germline V gene (reference sequence). The CDR3 has 19 amino acids. V lost 3 bases to trimming and J lost 0 bases; unmatched junction nucleotides: 15. In DNA form, the CDR3 reads TGTGCCAGTAGTATGGAGAGCGGGGGGTGGGACAGACCCTCCTACGAGCAGTACTTC. It encodes CASSMESGGWDRPSYEQYF.

This clone was seen a single time. The chain combines TRBV27 with TRBJ2-1; 8 positions match TRBD2. This CDR3 comprises 17 residues. Germline V CDR1 and CDR2: MNHEY, SMNVEV (reference sequence). V gave up 2 bases and J gave up 7 bases; unmatched junction bases: 13. This CDR3 is CASSLPGLGGWQNEQFF. The CDR3 region has the DNA TGTGCCAGCAGTTTACCGGGACTAGGAGGGTGGCAGAATGAGCAGTTCTTC.

The chain combines TRBV5-1 with TRBJ2-1; D is undetermined. The CDR3 contains 14 residues. The germline V and J ends were trimmed by 0 bases and 8 bases, with 12 bases remaining between them. Looked up from germline, CDR1 is SGHRS and CDR2 is YFSETQ. CDR3 DNA sequence: TGCGCCAGCAGCTTGGCTTTGACACCCGATGAGCAGTTCTTC. It codes for CASSLALTPDEQFF.

As to this clone: Different DNA sequences within this sample yield the same CDR3. V usage is TRBV6-5 and J usage is TRBJ1-6; D is unresolved. The germline V gene encodes CDR1 MNHEY and CDR2 SVGAGI. The length of the CDR3 is 16 residues. Trimming removed 0 bases from V and 0 bases from J, with 6 bases in between. The CDR3 is CASSYSRSSYNSPLHF. CDR3 sequence (DNA): TGTGCCAGCAGTTACTCCCGTAGCTCCTATAATTCACCCCTCCACTTT.

V usage is TRBV9 and J usage is TRBJ2-1, with TRBD1 identical over 8 bases. The junction had 7 bases not matched to a gene; V was cut back by 4 bases and J by 4 bases. The CDR3 runs 15 residues. Looked up from germline, CDR1 is SGDLS and CDR2 is YYNGEE. The CDR3 reads CASSSDTGGYNEQFF. In DNA form, the CDR3 reads TGTGCCAGCAGCTCCGATACAGGGGGATACAATGAGCAGTTCTTC.

The chain joins TRBV9 to TRBJ2-7, with D tentatively TRBD1 (6 bases). The V gene lost 4 bases and the J gene lost 6 bases, with 20 bases spanning the gap. Germline V gives CDR1 SGDLS, CDR2 YYNGEE. This CDR3 is built from 15 residues. The CDR3 sequence: CASSTRGWDAGEQYF. In DNA form, the CDR3 reads TGTGCCAGCAGCACTAGGGGGTGGGACGCCGGCGAGCAGTACTTC.

The V call is TRBV5-1, the J call TRBJ2-2, with TRBD2 matching over 12 bases. CDR3 length: 17 residues. Germline values: CDR1 SGHRS, CDR2 YFSETQ. Trimming cost V 4 bases and J 0 bases; bases outside gene matches: 4. Here the CDR3 reads CASSVLAGGPNTGELFF. CDR3 coding DNA: TGCGCCAGCAGCGTCCTAGCGGGAGGGCCGAACACCGGGGAGCTGTTTTTT.

The chain recombines TRBV7-9 with TRBJ1-1; the D gene is possibly TRBD1 (5 bases). The CDR3 is 14 amino acids. V gave up 5 bases and J gave up 5 bases, with 15 bases separating them. Germline V gene sequence: CDR1 SEHNR, CDR2 FQNEAQ (reference sequence). This CDR3 is CASSPKVGGTEAFF. The CDR3 bases are TGTGCCAGCAGCCCGAAGGTGGGGGGAACTGAAGCTTTCTTT.

The rearrangement uses TRBV28 and TRBJ2-1; D perhaps matches TRBD1 (6 bases). The V gene lost 5 bases and the J gene lost 5 bases, with 16 bases spanning the gap. The CDR3 extends over 15 amino acids. CDR1 MDHEN and CDR2 SYDVKM come from the germline V gene. In DNA, the CDR3 is TGTGCCAGCAGTAAACAGGGTGGGGATGACAATGAGCAGTTCTTC. Its protein is CASSKQGGDDNEQFF.

V gene TRBV14 combines with J gene TRBJ1-1; D remains ambiguous. This CDR3 is built from 15 residues. Germline V gene lookup returns CDR1 SGHDN and CDR2 FVKESK. V was cut by 6 bases and J by 0 bases, with 14 bases left in between. In nucleotides, the CDR3 is TGTGCCAGCAGACAATGGGCCGAGATGAACACTGAAGCTTTCTTT. It translates to CASRQWAEMNTEAFF.

J is TRBJ2-7 and V is TRBV24-1; the D gene is possibly TRBD1 (5 bases). Trimming removed 1 base at V and 7 bases at J, with 13 bases between. The CDR3 runs to 14 residues. CDR1 is KGHDR, CDR2 SFDVKD, per germline. CDR3 loop: CATSDFTGSGEQYF. The CDR3, as DNA: TGTGCCACCAGTGATTTTACAGGATCAGGAGAGCAGTACTTC.

The rearrangement joins TRBV9 to TRBJ2-1, with 11 bases lining up with TRBD2. The CDR3 has 15 residues. Per the germline V gene, CDR1 is SGDLS and CDR2 is YYNGEE. The V and J ends lost 3 bases and 8 bases, in that order; junction bases with no gene match: 7. CDR3 coding DNA: TGTGCCAGCAGCGCGTTAGCGGGAGGGCCTTATGAGCAGTTCTTC. Encoded protein: CASSALAGGPYEQFF.

This clone was recorded a few times. The chain has TRBV9 and TRBJ1-2; 8 nucleotides match TRBD1. Germline-derived CDR1 and CDR2 are SGDLS and YYNGEE. V shed 3 bases and J 6 bases; nucleotides not matched to a gene: 7. The CDR3 has 14 residues. In nucleotides, the CDR3 is TGTGCCAGCAGCGGAGACAGGGGAGGGAATGGCTACACCTTC. It yields the protein CASSGDRGGNGYTF.

This sequence joins TRBV7-2 and TRBJ1-3; a possible D gene is TRBD1 (5 bases). The germline CDR1 and CDR2 sequences are SGHTA and FQGNSA. V lost 6 bases to trimming and J lost 4 bases, with 22 bases between them. The CDR3 spans 17 residues. Here the CDR3 reads CASSRTLERRWGNTIYF. Written as DNA, the CDR3 is TGTGCCAGCAGTAGGACATTGGAGAGGCGGTGGGGAAACACCATATATTTT.

As for this clone: A much larger clone lies one base from this, so it may be a read error. This chain links TRBV4-1 with TRBJ2-2, with 14 nucleotides matching TRBD2. Germline values: CDR1 MGHRA, CDR2 YSYEKL. The CDR3 runs to 15 residues. With 1 base clipped from V and 13 bases from J, the junction kept 5 bases outside the gene matches. CDR3 sequence: CASSQVGTSGGSLFF. DNA of the CDR3: TGCGCCAGCAGCCAAGTCGGGACTAGCGGGGGTTCGCTGTTTTTT.

The gene calls are TRBV28 and TRBJ1-1; tentatively, D is TRBD1 (6 bases). This CDR3 comprises 14 residues. Germline CDR1 is MDHEN and CDR2 is SYDVKM. The V and J ends lost 6 bases and 5 bases respectively, with 16 bases between them. CDR3 nucleotide sequence: TGTGCCAGCAGCCCCGCCCAGGGGAGTACTGAAGCTTTCTTT. It specifies CASSPAQGSTEAFF.

The chain couples TRBV2 to TRBJ2-7, with D possibly TRBD2 on 5 matching bases. The CDR3 runs to 12 residues. Looked up from germline, CDR1 is SNHLY and CDR2 is FYNNEI. The V end lost 6 bases, the J end lost 6 bases, and 12 bases lay between the germline ends. The CDR3 loop reads CASREARGEQYF. The DNA for the CDR3 is TGTGCCAGCAGGGAGGCCCGCGGCGAGCAGTACTTC.

V is TRBV19 and J is TRBJ2-3; the D is unclear. Trimming removed 9 bases from V and 6 bases from J, with 16 bases in between. CDR3 length: 13 residues. Germline CDR1 is LNHDA and CDR2 is SQIVND (reference sequence). The CDR3 is CASQIPYLDTQYF. In DNA, the CDR3 is TGTGCCAGCCAGATACCATACCTGGATACGCAGTATTTT.

This sequence joins TRBV11-3 and TRBJ1-1; 9 positions agree with TRBD1. V shed 1 base and J 1 base; nucleotides not matched to a gene: 7. Germline CDR1 and CDR2: SGHNT and YENEEA. The CDR3 has 17 amino acids. In DNA, the CDR3 is TGTGCCAGCAGCTTAGGAGGGACAGGGTTGTCGAACACTGAAGCTTTCTTT. It codes for CASSLGGTGLSNTEAFF.

This chain links TRBV7-2 with TRBJ1-4; D is possibly TRBD1 (6 bases). The germline V gene has CDR1 SGHTA and CDR2 FQGNSA. This CDR3 contains 14 residues. Trimming removed 1 base at V and 8 bases at J, with 11 bases between. The CDR3 loop reads CASSLEHREEKLFF. The CDR3, as DNA: TGTGCCAGCAGCTTAGAGCACAGGGAGGAAAAACTGTTTTTT. Full variable domain (outside the CDR3, taken from reference TRBV7-2 and TRBJ1-4): GAGVSQSPSNKVTEKGKDVELRCDPISGHTALYWYRQSLGQGLEFLIYFQGNSAPDKSGLPSDRFSAERTGGSVSTLTIQRTQQEDSAVYLCASSLEHREEKLFFGSGTQLSVL.

The chain joins TRBV5-3 to TRBJ1-6; possible D gene TRBD1, 5 bases. TRBV5-3 is identified as an open reading frame with a role that is uncertain. This CDR3 is built from 15 residues. Trimming took off 3 bases at V and 10 bases at J, with 17 bases between the two ends. The CDR3 DNA is TGTGCCAGAAGCTACAACCACAGGTTTGACTCACCCCTCCACTTT. It codes for CARSYNHRFDSPLHF.

This clone was found a few times. This chain joins TRBV18 and TRBJ2-7; 7 bases are a match to TRBD1. Germline trimming cut 5 bases from V and 4 bases from J; bases unmatched to any gene: 8. Per germline, CDR1 KGHSH and CDR2 LQKENI. CDR3 length: 14 residues. The chain's CDR3 is CASSAGTASYEQYF. CDR3 nucleotides: TGTGCCAGCTCAGCCGGGACAGCCTCGTACGAGCAGTACTTC.

The V gene is TRBV30, the J gene TRBJ1-1, with 9 bases matching TRBD1. Germline CDR1 and CDR2: GTSNPN and SVGIG (reference sequence). The J segment lost 10 bases and the V segment lost 1 base, leaving 13 bases of the junction unmatched. CDR3 size: 15 residues. This CDR3 reads CAWSGPGTGSRGAFF. As DNA, the CDR3 is TGTGCCTGGAGTGGCCCCGGGACAGGGTCCCGGGGAGCTTTCTTT.

The gene calls are TRBV12-2 and TRBJ1-2; no check of the table's D call, TRBD1, against the DNA was made. TRBV12-2 is a pseudogene locus. CDR3 length: 15 residues. CDR3 in amino acids: CASRLGHGGGYGYTF. The CDR3 DNA follows: TGTGCAAGTCGCTTAGGACATGGGGGCGGGTATGGCTACACCTTC.